This TCR beta chain comes out of a study of control samples from healthy donors and cancer patients. The ends lost 7 bases at V and 1 base at J; junction bases unmatched: 5. Per the germline V gene, CDR1 is SGHTA and CDR2 is FQGTGA. The CDR3 consists of 15 residues. The protocol was immunoSEQ multiplex PCR, while the TCRdb copy is restricted to in-frame clones and leaves out a portion. The sample includes 400,000 to 450,000 clones, 75% to 95% of them seen just once. The sequenced sample consisted of PBMCs. This receptor was obtained from a man aged 35 to 55 with head and neck cancer. The chain links TRBV7-3 to TRBJ2-3; 10 nucleotides line up with TRBD2. CDR3: CASTVGTSGTDTQYF. CDR3 nucleotides: TGTGCCAGCACGGTCGGGACTAGCGGCACAGATACGCAGTATTTT.